Shown below are 15 T cell receptor beta chains from a single sample sequenced in a study of Ad26.COV2.S vaccination and SARS-CoV-2 variants. Generated by immunoSEQ multiplex PCR, the TCRdb table keeps only in-frame clones and is missing some. In the table there are fewer than 600,000 clones, nearly 90% of which are singletons. Specified treatment: around 19 received Ad26.COV2.S at low or high dose, single or two shots; about 5 received placebo; per-sample allocation not given. Sample collection was performed on day 63 after the first vaccine or placebo injection. The sequencing here drew on peripheral blood, taken in a trial of Ad26.COV2.S vaccine versus placebo. The source is a person aged 18 to 65 who received the Ad26.COV2.S COVID-19 vaccine or a placebo.

The chain has TRBV2 and TRBJ1-6; TRBD1 aligns across 7 bases. CDR1 is SNHLY and CDR2 is FYNNEI in the germline V gene. This CDR3 region has 14 residues. With 6 bases clipped from V and 7 bases from J, the junction kept 6 bases outside the gene matches. As DNA, the CDR3 is TGTGCCAGCAGGAAAGGGGGCCCCAATTCACCCCTCCACTTT. Encoded protein: CASRKGGPNSPLHF.

This chain joins TRBV28 and TRBJ2-5; the match to TRBD2 covers 8 bases. Per the germline V gene, CDR1 is MDHEN and CDR2 is SYDVKM. The CDR3 runs 13 residues. The trim removed 8 bases at V and 2 bases at J, leaving 4 bases unmatched. CDR3 residues: CASSGGRQETQYF. The CDR3 DNA is TGTGCCAGCTCGGGGGGGCGGCAAGAGACCCAGTACTTC. The whole variable domain, filled in from reference TRBV28 and TRBJ2-5, reads DVKVTQSSRYLVKRTGEKVFLECVQDMDHENMFWYRQDPGLGLRLIYFSYDVKMKEKGDIPEGYSVSREKKERFSLILESASTNQTSMYLCASSGGRQETQYFGPGTRLLVL.

This chain connects TRBV7-6 to TRBJ2-5; D may be TRBD2 (5 bases). The V end lost 1 base, the J end lost 9 bases, and 9 bases lay between the germline ends. Germline V gene data show CDR1 as SGHVS and CDR2 as FNYEAQ. This CDR3 contains 12 residues. The CDR3 DNA reads TGTGCCAGCAGCTTAGGGGCGAGGGCCCAGTACTTC. Residues: CASSLGARAQYF.

The rearrangement uses TRBV27 and TRBJ1-5; D is ambiguous. The CDR3 consists of 14 residues. V was shortened by 8 bases and J by 4 bases, with 15 bases between the two germline ends. Germline loops: CDR1 MNHEY, CDR2 SMNVEV (reference sequence). CDR3 protein: CASWNSSPNQPQHF. In DNA, the CDR3 is TGTGCCAGCTGGAATTCGAGTCCTAATCAGCCCCAGCATTTT.

The chain recombines TRBV7-8 with TRBJ1-5; D gene unclear. This CDR3 comprises 17 residues. Trimming left V 5 bases short and J 0 bases short, with 17 bases between. CDR1 is SGHVS, CDR2 FQNEAQ, per germline. The CDR3 DNA reads TGTGCCAGCAGCCCTTCTAATGGAGTCCTTAGCAATCAGCCCCAGCATTTT. It yields the protein CASSPSNGVLSNQPQHF. The full variable domain, its missing parts supplied by reference TRBV7-8 and TRBJ1-5, is GAGVSQSPRYKVAKRGQDVALRCDPISGHVSLFWYQQALGQGPEFLTYFQNEAQLDKSGLPSDRFFAERPEGSVSTLKIQRTQQEDSAVYLCASSPSNGVLSNQPQHFGDGTRLSIL.

In DNA, the CDR3 is TGTGCCAGCAAAATACAGGCCATGGGGGAACTGTTTTTT. Translating it yields CASKIQAMGELFF. The rearrangement links TRBV2 to TRBJ1-4; perhaps TRBD1 as D (5 bases). CDR3 length: 13 residues. Germline V gene lookup returns CDR1 SNHLY and CDR2 FYNNEI. Trimming cost V 7 bases and J 12 bases, with 18 bases left between them.

The chain is built from TRBV5-1 and TRBJ2-1, with a possible D match to TRBD2 (5 bases). The germline V gene has CDR1 SGHRS and CDR2 YFSETQ. The CDR3 contains 16 residues. V lost 0 bases and J lost 6, with 16 bases in between. This CDR3 is CASSLAASRSGNEQFF. The CDR3 region has the DNA TGCGCCAGCAGCTTGGCTGCTAGCAGGAGCGGCAATGAGCAGTTCTTC.

The J gene is TRBJ1-5, the V gene TRBV18; D is ambiguous. CDR1 and CDR2 from the germline V gene are KGHSH and LQKENI. The CDR3 length is 13 residues. Trimming left V 1 base short and J 3 bases short, with 4 bases between. CDR3 amino acids: CASSPQANQPQHF. The CDR3 nucleotides are TGTGCCAGCTCACCACAAGCCAATCAGCCCCAGCATTTT.

J is TRBJ2-1 and V is TRBV3-1 (or the pseudogene TRBV3-2); perhaps TRBD1 as D (5 bases). Trimming took 2 bases from V and 14 from J, leaving 13 bases between them. Germline V gives CDR1 LGHDT, CDR2 YNNKEL (reference sequence). The length of the CDR3 is 12 residues. CDR3 sequence reads: CASSQLQGGEFF. For the CDR3, the DNA is TGTGCCAGCAGCCAACTTCAGGGTGGCGAGTTCTTC.

V and J are TRBV3-1 (or the pseudogene TRBV3-2) and TRBJ2-2, with a tentative D call TRBD2 (6 bases). The CDR3 runs 14 residues. From germline, CDR1 is LGHDT and CDR2 YNNKEL (reference sequence). V lost 3 bases, J lost 5 bases, and 10 bases lay in between. CDR3 bases: TGTGCCAGCAGCCAGACCCTAGCGACCGGGGAGCTGTTTTTT. It encodes CASSQTLATGELFF.

V and J are TRBV14 and TRBJ1-4; 10 bases are a match to TRBD1. V lost 4 bases, J lost 7 bases, and 12 bases stayed unmatched. The CDR3 sequence is 17 residues long. Germline V CDR1 and CDR2: SGHDN, FVKESK. CDR3 in amino acids: CASSPTGGAYVGEKLFF. The DNA for the CDR3 is TGTGCCAGCAGCCCGACAGGGGGCGCGTATGTTGGTGAAAAACTGTTTTTT.

This chain connects TRBV10-3 to TRBJ2-2; D perhaps matches TRBD1 (5 bases). CDR3 size: 17 residues. CDR1 and CDR2 from the germline V gene are ENHRY and SYGVKD. Trimming left V 0 bases short and J 1 base short, with 12 bases between. The CDR3 loop reads CAISESGQGWNTGELFF. CDR3 DNA: TGTGCCATCAGTGAGTCGGGGCAGGGCTGGAACACCGGGGAGCTGTTTTTT.

This rearrangement joins TRBV9 to TRBJ2-1; D not resolved. The length of the CDR3 is 14 residues. Germline V CDR1 and CDR2: SGDLS, YYNGEE. V lost 1 base, J lost 5 bases, and 10 bases lay in between. The CDR3 here is CASSVRSTHNEQFF. DNA for the CDR3: TGTGCCAGCAGCGTAAGGAGTACCCACAATGAGCAGTTCTTC.

For this clone: At the DNA level, this CDR3 is encoded by other sequences in the same sample as well. This chain joins TRBV19 and TRBJ2-7; the D gene is possibly TRBD1 (7 bases). CDR3 length: 11 amino acids. Between the trimmed V and J ends, which lost 5 bases and 7 bases, there was a span of 9 bases. Germline assignment: CDR1 LNHDA and CDR2 SQIVND (reference sequence). As DNA, the CDR3 is TGTGCCAGTAGTCCAGGGGGGGAGCAGTACTTC. Translation gives CASSPGGEQYF.

About this clone itself: The same CDR3 arises from other DNA sequences in this sample as well. The chain links TRBV18 to TRBJ1-6; perhaps TRBD1 as D (6 bases). Germline V gene data show CDR1 as KGHSH and CDR2 as LQKENI. Trimming took off 2 bases at V and 0 bases at J, with 8 bases between the two ends. This CDR3 is 16 amino acids long. CDR3 amino acids: CASSPTGSSYNSPLHF. CDR3 DNA: TGTGCCAGCTCACCAACAGGGAGCTCCTATAATTCACCCCTCCACTTT.